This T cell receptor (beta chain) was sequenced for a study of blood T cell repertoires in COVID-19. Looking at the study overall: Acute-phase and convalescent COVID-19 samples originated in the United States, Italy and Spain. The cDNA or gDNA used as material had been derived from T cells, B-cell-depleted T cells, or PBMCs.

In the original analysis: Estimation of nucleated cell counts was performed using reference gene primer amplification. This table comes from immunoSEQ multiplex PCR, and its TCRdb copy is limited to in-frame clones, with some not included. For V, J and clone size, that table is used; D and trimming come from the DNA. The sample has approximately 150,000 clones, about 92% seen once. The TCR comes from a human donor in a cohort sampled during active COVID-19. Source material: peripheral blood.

CDR3 sequence (DNA): TGTGCCAGCAGCTTGTCTTCCGGTAGCAATTCACCCCTCCACTTT. It yields the protein CASSLSSGSNSPLHF. This chain uses TRBV5-4 with TRBJ1-6; D ambiguous. V shed 1 base and J shed 7 bases, with 12 bases lying between them. Germline V gene lookup returns CDR1 SGHNT and CDR2 YYREEE (reference sequence). This CDR3 has 15 amino acids.